These T cell receptor beta chains were read from a single sample in a study of Tregs in tolerant kidney transplant recipients. The assay was immunoSEQ multiplex PCR, and TCRdb's table has in-frame clones only and misses some. The top ten hold approximately 16% of the sample, which has fewer than 60,000 clones, roughly nine tenths seen once. The starting material was CD8+ T cells from blood (PBMCs), obtained 24 months after the transplant. The receptors come from a human patient who received a combined kidney and bone marrow transplant. The graft donor may account for some of the T cells. The CDR3 runs from the conserved cysteine through the conserved F or W. The D gene is left open where the match is weak. Size values are once, few and many counts, or a class for expanded clones, and some rows have none.

clone_size,d_call,v_call,j_call,cdr3_nt,cdr3_aa
NA,TRBD1,TRBV19,TRBJ1-5,TGTGCCAGTAGGATGGACAGGGAGGGCTTTCAGCCCCAGCATTTT,CASRMDREGFQPQHF
NA,NA,TRBV25-1,TRBJ1-5,TGTGCCAGCAGTGGGGGAGGCAATCAGCCCCAGCATTTT,CASSGGGNQPQHF
NA,TRBD2,TRBV7-2,TRBJ2-3,TGTGCCAGCAGCTTAGCACTGAGGGGACTAGCATCGGATACGCAGTATTTT,CASSLALRGLASDTQYF
NA,NA,TRBV30,TRBJ2-1,TGTGCCTGGAGACTGCTGGACAATGAGCAGTTCTTC,CAWRLLDNEQFF
NA,NA,TRBV4-1,TRBJ2-7,TGCGCCAGCAGCCAAGGCCCCGGTTCTCACTACGAGCAGTACTTC,CASSQGPGSHYEQYF
once,TRBD2,TRBV7-3,TRBJ2-2,TGTGCCAGCAGCTTCGGACTAGCGAGCGGGGAGCTGTTTTTT,CASSFGLASGELFF
NA,TRBD1,TRBV7-9,TRBJ1-2,TGTGCCAGCAGCTTACACCCCGGGACAGGGGACCATATGAGCTATGGCTACACCTTC,CASSLHPGTGDHMSYGYTF
NA,TRBD2,TRBV7-9,TRBJ2-1,TGTGCCAGCAGCTCCGGACTAGCGGGAGTCTATGAGCAGTTCTTC,CASSSGLAGVYEQFF
NA,TRBD1,TRBV27,TRBJ2-2,TGTGCCAGCAGTTTATCGATTGGGACAGTGATCCGGGAGCTGTTTTTT,CASSLSIGTVIRELFF
NA,NA,TRBV27,TRBJ2-7,TGTGCCAGCAGTTTAAGGCAGGCGCCCCACGAGCAGTACTTC,CASSLRQAPHEQYF
NA,NA,TRBV5-5,TRBJ1-2,TGTGCCAGCAGCTCTGCCCCGGGGGGCTATGGCTACACCTTC,CASSSAPGGYGYTF
NA,NA,TRBV9,TRBJ1-4,TGTGCCAGCAGCGTAGGAGGTTGGACTAATGAAAAACTGTTTTTT,CASSVGGWTNEKLFF
NA,TRBD2,TRBV4-1,TRBJ2-3,TGCGCCAGCAGCCAAGATCGACTAGCGGGAGGAACGCAGTATTTT,CASSQDRLAGGTQYF
NA,TRBD1,TRBV27,TRBJ2-7,TGTGCCAGCAGTATATGGACAGGGAACTACGAGCAGTACTTC,CASSIWTGNYEQYF
NA,TRBD1,TRBV19,TRBJ1-1,TGTGCCAGTAGGTCGGACAGGGGTGCTTTCTTT,CASRSDRGAFF
NA,TRBD1,TRBV11-3,TRBJ2-7,TGTGCCAGCAGCCTACCCGGAGGAAGGGGGCCCTACGAGCAGTACTTC,CASSLPGGRGPYEQYF
few,TRBD1,TRBV4-1,TRBJ2-7,TGCGCCAGCAGCCAAGATGCCGGGACAGGGGGCTACGAGCAGTACTTC,CASSQDAGTGGYEQYF
once,NA,TRBV4-1,TRBJ1-4,TGCGCCAGCAGCCTAAACGAACGGCCAGGGGTCGGTGAAAAACTGTTTTTT,CASSLNERPGVGEKLFF
NA,NA,TRBV6-1,TRBJ2-7,TGTGCCAGCAGTGGAAGGGACAACTCCTACGAGCAGTACTTC,CASSGRDNSYEQYF
NA,NA,TRBV7-9,TRBJ2-5,TGTGCCAGCAGCTTAGCTGGACAGCTCGAGACCCAGTACTTC,CASSLAGQLETQYF
NA,NA,TRBV7-9,TRBJ1-5,TGTGCCAGCAGCTTTTTCGGGGGGGCTAATAGCAATCAGCCCCAGCATTTT,CASSFFGGANSNQPQHF
few,NA,TRBV7-2,TRBJ1-2,TGTGCCAGCAGCTCACTCCCTCACTCCGGCTACACCTTC,CASSSLPHSGYTF
NA,NA,TRBV19,TRBJ1-1,TGTGCCAGTAGTATAGTTCCAGGGCCGAACACTGAAGCTTTCTTT,CASSIVPGPNTEAFF
NA,NA,TRBV11-3,TRBJ2-2,TGTGCCAGCAGCCGCCGGTCGGGGAGCTTCACCGGGGAGCTGTTTTTT,CASSRRSGSFTGELFF
NA,TRBD1,TRBV4-1,TRBJ2-5,TGCGCCAGCAGCCAGGGGACAGGGGGTGGTGAGACCCAGTACTTC,CASSQGTGGGETQYF
once,NA,TRBV19,TRBJ2-7,TGTGCCAGTAGTATAGCTTTCCAGGGTAGTCCCTACGAGCAGTACTTC,CASSIAFQGSPYEQYF
NA,NA,TRBV7-9,TRBJ2-7,TGTGCCAGCACCGGGACACAAACCTACGAGCAGTACTTC,CASTGTQTYEQYF